Presented here are 18 T cell receptor beta chains from one specimen sequenced in a study of neurological immune-mediated disorders. MiXCR was run by TCRdb on the 5' RACE reads, yielding one entry per CDR3 protein. The sample consists of roughly 36,000 distinct CDR3 sequences, 13% to 15% of them appearing once. The sequencing input was PBMCs. The source of these receptors is a woman in her forties or fifties with HTLV-1-associated myelopathy (HAM/TSP).

This clonotype was detected many times. The genes are TRBV5-1 and TRBJ2-3; D is unresolved. Germline V gives CDR1 SGHRS, CDR2 YFSETQ. The V end lost 0 bases, the J end lost 0 bases, and 8 bases lay between the germline ends. The CDR3 covers 15 residues. CDR3 coding DNA: TGCGCCAGCAGCTTGGATCTGTCTAGCACAGATACGCAGTATTTT. Encoded protein: CASSLDLSSTDTQYF.

In the case of this clonotype: No conserved phenylalanine or tryptophan ends this CDR3, so it is likely a read error. This sequence joins TRBV29-1 and TRBJ1-2; no firm D call. The germline V and J ends were trimmed by 6 bases and 0 bases, with 14 bases remaining between them. The CDR3 runs to 14 residues. CDR1 and CDR2 from the germline V gene are SQVTM and ANQGSEA. For the CDR3, the DNA is TGCAGCGTGATACTGTACAGACCTAACTATGGCTACACCTAC. Amino acid sequence: CSVILYRPNYGYTY.

This clonotype was counted a few times. The chain is built from TRBV24-1 and TRBJ2-7; TRBD2 matches 8 bases. The germline V gene encodes CDR1 KGHDR and CDR2 SFDVKD. V lost 6 bases, J lost 0 bases, and 6 bases stayed unmatched. The CDR3 consists of 15 residues. For the CDR3, the DNA is TGTGCCACCAGTCCCGGGACTAGAGGCTCCTACGAGCAGTACTTC. Protein product: CATSPGTRGSYEQYF.

There are many counts of this clonotype. This chain joins TRBV20-1 and TRBJ2-5; 8 bases line up with TRBD2. V shed 4 bases and J 3 bases; nucleotides not matched to a gene: 4. The CDR3 runs 13 residues. Germline lookup yields CDR1 DFQATT and CDR2 SNEGSKA (reference sequence). DNA of the CDR3: TGCAGTGCTACGGGGGGGGTTAAAGAGACCCAGTACTTC. Translated: CSATGGVKETQYF.

This clonotype was seen repeatedly, ten times or more. The chain employs TRBV20-1 and TRBJ2-2, with 10 positions matching TRBD1. The trim removed 3 bases at V and 1 base at J, leaving 17 bases unmatched. The CDR3 has 20 amino acids. Germline CDR1 DFQATT, CDR2 SNEGSKA (reference sequence). The CDR3: CSARVQRPGQGIWNTGELFF. The DNA of the CDR3 is TGCAGTGCTAGGGTACAGAGACCGGGACAGGGGATTTGGAACACCGGGGAGCTGTTTTTT.

This clonotype was seen many times. The CDR3 sequence: CASSFGSRGGELFF. CDR3 nucleotide sequence: TGTGCCAGCAGTTTCGGGTCGAGAGGGGGCGAACTGTTTTTT. This chain connects TRBV12-3 or TRBV12-4 to TRBJ1-4; 7 bases align to TRBD1. The CDR3 is 14 residues long. J gave up 12 bases and V 3 bases, and 10 bases lay outside the gene matches.

This clonotype was detected many times. The rearrangement links TRBV9 to TRBJ1-3; D unresolved. Germline V CDR1 and CDR2: SGDLS, YYNGEE. The CDR3 has 18 amino acids. V was cut by 0 bases and J by 2 bases, with 18 bases left in between. For the CDR3, the DNA is TGTGCCAGCAGCGTAGAGGGAGACATATCAGCACCTGGAAACACCATATATTTT. Translated: CASSVEGDISAPGNTIYF.

This clonotype came up many times. The rearrangement joins TRBV18 to TRBJ1-2; no clear D. Germline assignment: CDR1 KGHSH and CDR2 LQKENI. The CDR3 consists of 13 residues. The V gene lost 7 bases and the J gene lost 6 bases, with 15 bases spanning the gap. The chain's CDR3 is CASCCLGGDGYTF. The CDR3 region has the DNA TGTGCCAGCTGTTGTCTCGGCGGCGATGGCTACACCTTC.

This clonotype was observed at least ten times. This chain joins TRBV18 and TRBJ2-1; D is perhaps TRBD1 (5 bases). V was shortened by 3 bases and J by 3 bases, with 9 bases between the two germline ends. Per germline, CDR1 KGHSH and CDR2 LQKENI. The CDR3 is 14 amino acids. CDR3 DNA: TGTGCCAGCTCACCCCAGGGTTACTACAATGAGCAGTTCTTC. Translating it yields CASSPQGYYNEQFF.

V usage is TRBV7-9 and J usage is TRBJ2-7; tentatively, D is TRBD2 (6 bases). The CDR3 sequence is 14 residues long. With 6 bases removed from V and 0 bases from J, the gap between germline ends came to 12 bases. Germline V gene data show CDR1 as SEHNR and CDR2 as FQNEAQ (reference sequence). DNA for the CDR3: TGTGCCAGCAGTCGGGACTTCAGCTCCTACGAGCAGTACTTC. Protein sequence: CASSRDFSSYEQYF.

This clonotype was counted at least ten times. J is TRBJ1-6 and V is TRBV6-5; a possible D gene is TRBD1 (5 bases). The V gene's germline CDR1 is MNHEY and CDR2 SVGAGI. V was clipped by 8 bases and J by 2 bases, with 16 bases between them. The CDR3 is 16 residues long. The CDR3: CASHPQTVTYNSPLHF. As DNA, the CDR3 is TGTGCCAGCCACCCCCAGACAGTCACCTATAATTCACCCCTCCACTTT.

This clonotype appeared many times. The J gene is TRBJ1-1, the V gene TRBV9; possible D gene TRBD1, 5 bases. This CDR3 contains 15 residues. V gave up 0 bases and J gave up 1 base, with 10 bases separating them. Germline V CDR1 and CDR2: SGDLS, YYNGEE. The DNA of the CDR3 is TGTGCCAGCAGCGTAGTCGCAGGGAGGAACACTGAAGCTTTCTTT. Its protein product is CASSVVAGRNTEAFF.

This clonotype was recorded at least ten times. The gene calls are TRBV5-1 and TRBJ2-5; D may correspond to TRBD1 or TRBD2 (5 bases each). V was pared by 2 bases and J by 2 bases, with 7 bases between. Germline V gene sequence: CDR1 SGHRS, CDR2 YFSETQ. This CDR3 is built from 13 residues. The CDR3: CASSFGGQETQYF. In DNA, the CDR3 is TGCGCCAGCAGCTTTGGGGGACAAGAGACCCAGTACTTC.

This clonotype appeared many times. This chain connects TRBV7-9 to TRBJ2-7; a possible D gene is TRBD2 (5 bases). V lost 4 bases and J 2 bases, leaving 9 bases between the germline ends. The CDR3 has 13 residues. Germline CDR1 is SEHNR and CDR2 is FQNEAQ (reference sequence). For the CDR3, the DNA is TGTGCCAGCAGCTCTGGACTGACCTACGAGCAGTACTTC. Translation: CASSSGLTYEQYF.

The sample holds many counts of this clonotype. V is TRBV29-1 and J is TRBJ1-1; D gene ambiguous. Trimming removed 5 bases from V and 1 base from J, with 11 bases in between. CDR1 and CDR2 from the germline V gene are SQVTM and ANQGSEA. CDR3 length: 13 residues. This CDR3 reads CSVLAPKNTEAFF. Written as DNA, the CDR3 is TGCAGCGTTCTCGCACCTAAGAACACTGAAGCTTTCTTT.

This clonotype came up many times. This chain connects TRBV20-1 to TRBJ2-2; 7 bases line up with TRBD2. The CDR3 spans 15 residues. J lost 0 bases, V lost 2 bases, and 3 bases had no gene match. Germline V gives CDR1 DFQATT, CDR2 SNEGSKA (reference sequence). CDR3 in amino acids: CSARQAGSNTGELFF. CDR3 bases: TGCAGTGCTAGACAAGCGGGGTCGAACACCGGGGAGCTGTTTTTT.

Ten or more counts support this clonotype. This rearrangement joins TRBV5-6 to TRBJ2-7; D is undetermined. V dropped 2 bases and J dropped 5 bases, with 11 bases sitting between them. CDR3 size: 13 residues. The germline V gene encodes CDR1 SGHDT and CDR2 YYEEEE. CDR3 sequence reads: CASSFVTADEQYF. CDR3 DNA sequence: TGTGCCAGCAGCTTCGTAACGGCGGACGAGCAGTACTTC.

This clonotype was seen repeatedly, ten times or more. The J gene is TRBJ2-3, the V gene TRBV7-8; 9 bases map to TRBD2. The J segment lost 2 bases and the V segment lost 3 bases, leaving 6 bases of the junction unmatched. Germline CDR1 SGHVS, CDR2 FQNEAQ. The CDR3 spans 16 residues. For the CDR3, the DNA is TGTGCCAGCAGCTTGGGCGGGGGGGCCTCCACAGATACGCAGTATTTT. Translation: CASSLGGGASTDTQYF.